The 27 T cell receptor beta chains in this list originate from one sample, sequenced in a study of beta chain features in type 1 diabetes. Expressed TCRB transcripts were sequenced, since all the RNA that had been isolated was reverse transcribed. Only in-frame clones appear in the TCRdb table, and some are missing; sequencing was by immunoSEQ multiplex PCR. The table records about 340,000 clones, around 8% of them present only once. Sequenced: central memory CD4+ T cells from blood. The origin of the receptors is a woman between 18 and 30 years old in good health.

The sample holds many counts of this clone. V is TRBV29-1 and J is TRBJ1-1; D remains unclear. The V gene's germline CDR1 is SQVTM and CDR2 ANQGSEA. The V end was cut by 3 bases, the J end by 1 base, with 9 bases between. The CDR3 length is 13 residues. This CDR3 is CSVDSQTNTEAFF. The CDR3 nucleotides read TGCAGCGTTGACAGTCAGACGAACACTGAAGCTTTCTTT.

This clone has only a few counts. The rearrangement links TRBV5-1 to TRBJ2-7; weak D call: TRBD2 (7 bases). Germline lookup yields CDR1 SGHRS and CDR2 YFSETQ. CDR3 length equals 14 residues. V lost 3 bases, J lost 4 bases, and 14 bases lay in between. The CDR3 sequence is CASSYTGRAYEQYF. Written as DNA, the CDR3 is TGCGCCAGCAGCTATACAGGGAGGGCTTACGAGCAGTACTTC. The complete variable domain, with remaining parts taken from reference TRBV5-1 and TRBJ2-7, reads KAGVTQTPRYLIKTRGQQVTLSCSPISGHRSVSWYQQTPGQGLQFLFEYFSETQRNKGNFPGRFSGRQFSNSRSEMNVSTLELGDSALYLCASSYTGRAYEQYFGPGTRLTVT.

In its sample, this clone was seen many times. V is TRBV12-5 and J is TRBJ2-2, with TRBD1 identical over 9 bases. The CDR3 consists of 15 residues. Looked up from germline, CDR1 is LGHNT and CDR2 is FRNRAP. With 4 bases clipped from V and 5 bases from J, the junction kept 5 bases outside the gene matches. In DNA form, the CDR3 reads TGTGCTAGTGGTTCTTGGACAGGGGAGACCGGGGAGCTGTTTTTT. Its translation is CASGSWTGETGELFF.

This clone was seen ten or more times. V gene TRBV5-1 combines with J gene TRBJ2-1, with TRBD1 as a possible D gene (5 bases). V was shortened by 7 bases and J by 0 bases, with 11 bases between the two germline ends. The length of the CDR3 is 14 residues. Germline V lookup: CDR1 SGHRS, CDR2 YFSETQ. As DNA, the CDR3 is TGCGCCAGCGGGGCAGGAGACTCCTACAATGAGCAGTTCTTC. This gives the protein CASGAGDSYNEQFF. Together with reference TRBV5-1 and TRBJ2-1, the CDR3 gives the full variable domain: KAGVTQTPRYLIKTRGQQVTLSCSPISGHRSVSWYQQTPGQGLQFLFEYFSETQRNKGNFPGRFSGRQFSNSRSEMNVSTLELGDSALYLCASGAGDSYNEQFFGPGTRLTVL.

V is TRBV28 and J is TRBJ1-2; no clear D. This CDR3 contains 15 residues. From germline, CDR1 is MDHEN and CDR2 SYDVKM. The V end lost 6 bases, the J end lost 5 bases, and 19 bases lay between the germline ends. CDR3 region: CASSSTSDMVYGYTF. CDR3 nucleotides: TGTGCCAGCAGCTCCACATCTGACATGGTGTATGGCTACACCTTC.

This chain uses TRBV6-5 with TRBJ2-1; maybe TRBD2 (5 bases). The CDR3 has 13 amino acids. CDR1 and CDR2 from the germline V gene are MNHEY and SVGAGI. The V end lost 5 bases, the J end lost 9 bases, and 14 bases lay between the germline ends. The CDR3 sequence is CASSLVARGEQFF. The CDR3 region has the DNA TGTGCCAGCAGTCTCGTGGCCCGGGGTGAGCAGTTCTTC.

This clone was counted only a few times. The chain couples TRBV11-2 to TRBJ1-1; 9 bases agree with TRBD1. J was trimmed by 0 bases and V by 5 bases; bases with no gene match: 7. The CDR3 sequence is 16 residues long. The germline CDR1 and CDR2 sequences are SGHAT and FQNNGV. CDR3 sequence reads: CASSLRGQGVNTEAFF. The CDR3 DNA follows: TGTGCCAGCAGCCTTCGGGGACAGGGAGTGAACACTGAAGCTTTCTTT. Complete variable domain (other parts from reference TRBV11-2 and TRBJ1-1): EAGVAQSPRYKIIEKRQSVAFWCNPISGHATLYWYQQILGQGPKLLIQFQNNGVVDDSQLPKDRFSAERLKGVDSTLKIQPAKLEDSAVYLCASSLRGQGVNTEAFFGQGTRLTVV.

Here the CDR3 reads CASSNPGQGGYEQYF. The CDR3 nucleotides read TGCGCCAGCAGCAACCCGGGACAGGGGGGCTACGAGCAGTACTTC. The rearrangement uses TRBV5-1 and TRBJ2-7; 11 nucleotides line up with TRBD1. V shed 4 bases, J shed 3 bases, and the junction held 6 bases outside the gene matches. Germline V gives CDR1 SGHRS, CDR2 YFSETQ. The CDR3 sequence is 15 residues long.

This clone was detected a few times. This chain links TRBV7-9 with TRBJ2-1, with 8 nucleotides matching TRBD2. With 5 bases clipped from V and 8 bases from J, the junction kept 8 bases outside the gene matches. This CDR3 has 14 amino acids. Germline V gene data show CDR1 as SEHNR and CDR2 as FQNEAQ (reference sequence). CDR3 sequence (DNA): TGTGCCAGCAGCCGAGCGGGAGTTTCGTATGAGCAGTTCTTC. Its translation: CASSRAGVSYEQFF.

This clone was picked up many times. The chain recombines TRBV5-1 with TRBJ2-3; 8 positions match TRBD1. The CDR3 length is 15 residues. Germline V gives CDR1 SGHRS, CDR2 YFSETQ. J gave up 4 bases and V 4 bases, and 8 bases lay outside the gene matches. CDR3 coding DNA: TGCGCCAGCAGCCGTAGCAGGGGGCCTGCAGATACGCAGTATTTT. This codes for CASSRSRGPADTQYF.

This clone came up many times. The chain is built from TRBV6-4 and TRBJ1-5, with a possible D match to TRBD1 (6 bases). Germline CDR1 is MRHNA and CDR2 is SNTAGT. V was cut by 8 bases and J by 9 bases, with 17 bases left in between. This CDR3 comprises 13 residues. CDR3 loop: CASPGEPRGPQHF. The CDR3 DNA sequence: TGTGCCAGCCCAGGGGAACCCCGGGGGCCCCAGCATTTT.

This clone has more than one count but fewer than ten. This sample also contains other DNA sequences that code for the same CDR3. The rearrangement links TRBV4-2 to TRBJ2-2; tentatively, D is TRBD1 (7 bases). The ends were cut back, 1 base at V and 6 bases at J, with 15 bases in the middle. This CDR3 is built from 16 residues. Looked up from germline, CDR1 is LGHNA and CDR2 is YNFKEQ. CDR3 residues: CASSQGQGGVPGELFF. CDR3 nucleotides: TGTGCCAGCAGCCAAGGGCAGGGGGGTGTCCCCGGGGAGCTGTTTTTT.

There are many counts of this clone. This specimen includes other DNA sequences encoding the same CDR3. The CDR3 reads CASSSQGNTEAFF. Written as DNA, the CDR3 is TGTGCCAGCAGCTCACAGGGGAACACTGAAGCTTTCTTT. The chain is built from TRBV7-2 and TRBJ1-1; perhaps TRBD1 as D (6 bases). Germline CDR1 reads SGHTA; CDR2 reads FQGNSA. Trimming took 4 bases from V and 1 from J, leaving 7 bases between them. This CDR3 region has 13 residues.

In this sample, this clone turned up many times. The chain couples TRBV7-3 to TRBJ2-3, with unresolved D. Trimming removed 3 bases from V and 3 bases from J, with 7 bases in between. This CDR3 contains 13 residues. The germline V gene encodes CDR1 SGHTA and CDR2 FQGTGA. CDR3 coding DNA: TGTGCCAGCAGCTTCAGGCCGACAGATACGCAGTATTTT. As protein: CASSFRPTDTQYF.

In its sample, this clone was seen a few times. CDR3 in DNA: TGTGCCAGCAGAGGCAGACCGGGCGATGGCTACACCTTC. Translating it yields CASRGRPGDGYTF. The chain recombines TRBV6-5 with TRBJ1-2; unclear D gene. The CDR3 is 13 residues long. Germline V gene sequence: CDR1 MNHEY, CDR2 SVGAGI. Trimming cost V 6 bases and J 6 bases, with 14 bases left between them.

The chain recombines TRBV6-5 with TRBJ2-4; 7 nucleotides align to TRBD1. CDR1 is MNHEY, CDR2 SVGAGI, per germline. J lost 6 bases, V lost 6 bases, and 5 bases had no gene match. This CDR3 is 13 amino acids long. CDR3 DNA sequence: TGTGCCAGCAGCCGACAGGGTTCAAACATTCAGTACTTC. It translates to CASSRQGSNIQYF.

J is TRBJ1-6 and V is TRBV6-5; TRBD1 matches 7 bases. Trimming cost V 5 bases and J 7 bases; bases outside gene matches: 8. The CDR3 sequence is 15 residues long. Germline-derived CDR1 and CDR2 are MNHEY and SVGAGI. DNA of the CDR3: TGTGCCAGCAGTCGGACAGGTCGAAGGAATTCACCCCTCCACTTT. It specifies CASSRTGRRNSPLHF.

This clone was picked up a small number of times. This chain connects TRBV28 to TRBJ2-3, with TRBD2 identical over 9 bases. CDR3 length equals 15 residues. CDR1 is MDHEN, CDR2 SYDVKM, per germline. V gave up 3 bases and J gave up 7 bases; unmatched junction bases: 8. CDR3 DNA sequence: TGTGCCAGCAGTTTGGGCGGGAGGGCGGTGAATACGCAGTATTTT. Residues: CASSLGGRAVNTQYF.

This clone was seen only a few times. The chain has TRBV6-6 and TRBJ2-1; D gene unclear. Germline CDR1 MNHNY, CDR2 SVGAGI (reference sequence). V was trimmed by 10 bases and J by 3 bases, leaving 16 bases between them. The CDR3 has 14 residues. The CDR3 here is CATTVGPDYNEQFF. CDR3 sequence (DNA): TGTGCCACCACCGTAGGACCGGACTACAATGAGCAGTTCTTC.

This clone was picked up a small number of times. The chain couples TRBV29-1 to TRBJ1-2; no definite D call. The CDR3 covers 11 residues. V was cut by 3 bases and J by 8 bases, with 10 bases left in between. The V gene's germline CDR1 is SQVTM and CDR2 ANQGSEA. DNA for the CDR3: TGCAGCGTTGACGCGGGGTGGGGCTACACCTTC. The encoded protein is CSVDAGWGYTF.

In its sample, this clone was seen many times. The chain employs TRBV18 and TRBJ1-3; D unclear. V was cut by 2 bases and J by 3 bases, with 8 bases left in between. In germline, CDR1 is KGHSH, CDR2 LQKENI. This CDR3 comprises 14 residues. CDR3 sequence: CASSPSEYGNTIYF. The CDR3 DNA reads as TGTGCCAGCTCACCATCGGAATATGGAAACACCATATATTTT.

The genes are TRBV4-2 and TRBJ2-3; 9 bases match TRBD2. Germline trimming cut 3 bases from V and 4 bases from J; bases unmatched to any gene: 5. CDR1 and CDR2 from the germline V gene are LGHNA and YNFKEQ. This CDR3 has 15 amino acids. In DNA form, the CDR3 reads TGTGCCAGCAGCCACCTCGGGACTAGCTCAGATACGCAGTATTTT. This sequence encodes CASSHLGTSSDTQYF.

The rearrangement uses TRBV4-3 and TRBJ1-4; 12 positions agree with TRBD1. Germline V gives CDR1 LGHNA, CDR2 YSLEER. The CDR3 has 19 residues. Trimming removed 4 bases from V and 7 bases from J; junction bases left unmatched: 16. This CDR3 reads CASSRKNSGTGGFGEKLFF. The CDR3 nucleotides are TGCGCCAGCAGCCGCAAAAATTCCGGGACAGGGGGCTTTGGTGAAAAACTGTTTTTT.

This chain joins TRBV5-4 and TRBJ2-7, with a possible D match to TRBD2 (6 bases). Germline values: CDR1 SGHNT, CDR2 YYREEE (reference sequence). The CDR3 totals 15 residues. The germline V and J ends were trimmed by 4 bases and 4 bases, with 18 bases remaining between them. The CDR3 sequence is CASSLGGWGQYEQYF. The DNA for the CDR3 is TGTGCCAGCAGCCTCGGAGGGTGGGGCCAATACGAGCAGTACTTC.

This clone showed up many times. The chain links TRBV6-5 to TRBJ1-1; no definite D call. Trimming removed 4 bases at V and 0 bases at J, with 6 bases between. CDR3 length equals 13 residues. Germline V lookup: CDR1 MNHEY, CDR2 SVGAGI. CDR3 region: CASSLRVNTEAFF. For the CDR3, the DNA is TGTGCCAGCAGTTTACGTGTGAACACTGAAGCTTTCTTT.

This clone occurred many times. The chain recombines TRBV27 with TRBJ1-5; 7 bases line up with TRBD1. With 5 bases clipped from V and 7 bases from J, the junction kept 5 bases outside the gene matches. The CDR3 sequence is 13 residues long. The germline gives CDR1 MNHEY, CDR2 SMNVEV (reference sequence). Written as DNA, the CDR3 is TGTGCCAGCAGTCGGACAGGAAGGCAGCCCCAGCATTTT. This gives the protein CASSRTGRQPQHF.

The sample holds a few counts of this clone. The genes are TRBV19 and TRBJ1-5; 7 bases line up with TRBD1. Germline trimming cut 2 bases from V and 6 bases from J; bases unmatched to any gene: 1. This CDR3 has 13 amino acids. In germline, CDR1 is LNHDA, CDR2 SQIVND (reference sequence). CDR3 sequence reads: CASSIQGGQPQHF. The CDR3 bases are TGTGCCAGTAGTATACAGGGGGGTCAGCCCCAGCATTTT. The whole variable domain, filled in from reference TRBV19 and TRBJ1-5, reads DGGITQSPKYLFRKEGQNVTLSCEQNLNHDAMYWYRQDPGQGLRLIYYSQIVNDFQKGDIAEGYSVSREKKESFPLTVTSAQKNPTAFYLCASSIQGGQPQHFGDGTRLSIL.